This is a list of T cell receptor beta chains from one sample in a study of graft-versus-host responses after intestinal transplantation. Which antigens these TCRs recognize remains unknown. Profiling relied on immunoSEQ multiplex PCR, and the TCRdb table lists in-frame clones only, not all of them. Of about 50,000 clones listed, around 90% are singletons. Sequencing used unstimulated CD4+ T cells sorted from spleen or lymph node cells, obtained before transplant. The receptors were gathered from a human donor who was the organ donor for an intestinal transplant. The conserved cysteine and the conserved F or W are not part of the CDR3 here.

V	J	length	CDR3
TRBV7-2	TRBJ2-3	13	ASSLVGGVTDTQY
TRBV6-1	TRBJ1-5	15	ASSDIFGRDSNQPQH
TRBV10-3	TRBJ1-1	12	AISDGTGDTEAF
TRBV19	TRBJ1-5	12	ASKRGNSNQPQH
TRBV19	.	12	ASRGLAGGYEQY
TRBV19	TRBJ2-7	14	ASSIFVGDRGYEQY
TRBV29-1	TRBJ2-5	12	SGKTSGSPETQY
TRBV28	TRBJ1-3	13	ASRPTGGAGNTIY
TRBV2	TRBJ2-7	12	ASSDWRGPYEQY
TRBV19	TRBJ2-3	13	ASRLAGDATDTQY
TRBV9	TRBJ1-1	9	ASGLNTEAF
TRBV29-1	TRBJ1-2	12	SVDRTVPTYGYT
TRBV18	TRBJ2-5	11	ASSPDSQETQY
TRBV5-4	TRBJ1-2	13	ASSFSRRGDYGYT
TRBV30	TRBJ1-3	13	AWSVGQGPGNTIY
TRBV5-4	TRBJ2-5	12	ASSLGGGQETQY
TRBV7-9	TRBJ2-7	14	ASSLVTPTASYEQY
TRBV7-3	TRBJ2-5	15	ASSLRGGAGGQETQY
TRBV5-1	TRBJ2-7	13	ASSSSSGLAYEQY
TRBV2	TRBJ2-7	11	ASGTGPAGEQY
TRBV28	TRBJ2-1	13	ASNKPGLLSHEQF
TRBV4-2	TRBJ2-7	13	ASSQDTGRTYEQY